The clone carrying this T cell receptor (beta chain) appeared a few times. TCRdb reprocessed the RT-PCR reads with MiXCR, giving one entry per CDR3 protein. The sample lists about 680,000 distinct CDR3 sequences; more than 13% were seen once. Germline V lookup: CDR1 ENHRY, CDR2 SYGVKD. V lost 3 bases and J 4 bases, leaving 15 bases between the germline ends. CDR3 length equals 15 residues. Sequenced material: memory CD4+ T cells from blood. The V gene is TRBV10-3, the J gene TRBJ1-2, with a tentative D call TRBD1 (5 bases). The sequence came from a female donor in good health, serving as a healthy control. The CDR3 loop reads CAISDGQGGSYGYTF. In DNA form, the CDR3 reads TGTGCCATCAGTGACGGGCAGGGAGGTAGCTATGGCTACACCTTC.